A selection of T cell receptor beta chains follows, all from one sample in a study of cytomegalovirus exposure and HLA in healthy donors. The repertoire was sequenced with immunoSEQ multiplex PCR; TCRdb's copy has only in-frame clones and lacks some. Its table records 70,000 or so clones. The sequenced material came from PBMCs. These receptors all come from a boy aged 5-17 years in good health and CMV-seronegative. CDR3s include the opening cysteine and the closing phenylalanine or tryptophan. D genes are given only for firm matches.

TRBJ1-1	.	TRBV30	12	TGTGCCTGGAGTCTTGTGTCGGCTGAAGCTTTCTTT	CAWSLVSAEAFF
TRBJ1-1	.	TRBV4-1	14	TGCGCCAGCAGCCAACAGGGTTTGGGCACTGAAGCTTTCTTT	CASSQQGLGTEAFF
TRBJ2-5	TRBD1	TRBV5-6	17	TGTGCCAGCAGCGCAGACAGGGGAGAATGGGGGCAAGAGACCCAGTACTTC	CASSADRGEWGQETQYF
TRBJ2-3	.	TRBV14	15	TGTGCCAGCAGCCAAGTAGACAGGTCGGGAGATACGCAGTATTTT	CASSQVDRSGDTQYF
TRBJ1-1	.	TRBV29-1	15	TGCAGCGTTGAATACAGGGCCGGTACGATCACTGAAGCTTTCTTT	CSVEYRAGTITEAFF
TRBJ1-1	.	TRBV6-5	14	TGTGCCAGCAGTTCGGAAAGGAGGAACACTGAAGCTTTCTTT	CASSSERRNTEAFF
TRBJ2-3	TRBD2	TRBV4-1	17	TGCGCCAGCAGCCTACGAATAGCGGGAATAGGGACAGATACGCAGTATTTT	CASSLRIAGIGTDTQYF
TRBJ2-6	.	TRBV5-1	18	TGCGCCAGCGGCTCCCCCGGGACTGACCTCTCTGGGGCCAACGTCCTGACTTTC	CASGSPGTDLSGANVLTF
TRBJ1-5	.	TRBV30	14	TGTGCCTGGAGTGTACGCAGGGAGGCCCAGCCCCAGCATTTT	CAWSVRREAQPQHF
TRBJ1-1	.	TRBV4-1	12	TGCGCCAGCAGCCCTAACGGGATTGAAGCTTTCTTT	CASSPNGIEAFF
TRBJ1-3	.	TRBV18	17	TGTGCCAGCTCACCACGTGGCAGCGGGGACCAAGGAAACACCATATATTTT	CASSPRGSGDQGNTIYF
TRBJ2-3	.	TRBV19	13	TGTGCCAGTAGTCGACAGGGCACAGATACGCAGTATTTT	CASSRQGTDTQYF
TRBJ2-7	.	TRBV5-6	12	TGTGCCAGCAGCTTGGCGAGCTACGAGCAGTACTTC	CASSLASYEQYF
TRBJ1-3	TRBD1	TRBV13	13	TGTGCCAGCAGCTTGACAGGGGGAAACACCATATATTTT	CASSLTGGNTIYF
TRBJ1-1	TRBD1	TRBV14	14	TGTGCCAGCAGGAACGGACAGGCTAACACTGAAGCTTTCTTT	CASRNGQANTEAFF
TRBJ2-7	.	TRBV5-6	14	TGTGCCAGCAGCTTCTGGACATCGCGGGGCGAGCAGTACTTC	CASSFWTSRGEQYF
TRBJ1-5	TRBD1	TRBV27	17	TGTGCCAGCAGTAAAACAGGGGGCGGTTATAGCAATCAGCCCCAGCATTTT	CASSKTGGGYSNQPQHF
TRBJ2-1	.	TRBV4-2	13	TGTGCCAGCAGCCGAGGACTTGAGGATGAGCAGTTCTTC	CASSRGLEDEQFF
TRBJ2-1	TRBD2	TRBV2	19	TGTGCCAGCAGTATGGCTAGCGGGGGCCTATTCTACGCCTACAATGAGCAGTTCTTC	CASSMASGGLFYAYNEQFF
TRBJ2-5	.	TRBV30	13	TGTGCCTGGAGCACAGGGAGACAAGAGACCCAGTACTTC	CAWSTGRQETQYF
TRBJ1-1	TRBD1	TRBV6-5	15	TGTGCCAGCAGTTACAATAACAGGGGATTTACTGAAGCTTTCTTT	CASSYNNRGFTEAFF
TRBJ2-5	TRBD2	TRBV30	17	TGTGCCTGGAGTCCCCAACCCCGACTAGCGGGAGGAGAGACCCAGTACTTC	CAWSPQPRLAGGETQYF
TRBJ1-1	.	TRBV4-1	15	TGCGCCAGCAGCCCCCCAAAAAGGGGTTCAACTGAAGCTTTCTTT	CASSPPKRGSTEAFF